These T cell receptor beta chains were read from a single sample in a study of T-cell memory formation after mild COVID-19. MiXCR, applied by TCRdb to the 5' RACE reads, yields one record per CDR3 protein. Here the sample spans hundreds of thousands of distinct CDR3 sequences, approximately 24% being singletons. Sequencing was carried out using PBMCs or a T cell subset sorted from them (not recorded which). These receptors originate from an adult woman who had mild COVID-19 (a few samples of this study predate the infection). Cell type and time point are not known. Both conserved end residues are part of each CDR3. The D gene is left open where the match is weak. Not all rows give a size; the values are once, few, many and, for expanded clones, a class.

>TRBD1|TRBV7-6|TRBJ1-5|few
TGTGCCAGCAGCGAAAGGACAGGTGGCAATCAGCCCCAGCATTTT
CASSERTGGNQPQHF
>-|TRBV3-1|TRBJ2-5|-
TGTGCCAGCAGCCAAGGAGCAGTGGCGGAGACCCAGTACTTC
CASSQGAVAETQYF
>-|TRBV6-2/TRBV6-3|TRBJ2-4|few
TGTGCCAGCAGTTTCTTTGGGCGAGACATTCAGTACTTC
CASSFFGRDIQYF
>-|TRBV7-3|TRBJ2-7|-
TGTGCCAGCAGCCACCCCGGGGAAGAGCAGTACTTC
CASSHPGEEQYF
>-|TRBV2|TRBJ2-2|-
TGTGCCAGCAGTGAAGCGCGTACGTCCCCCCAGACCGGGGAGCTGTTTTTT
CASSEARTSPQTGELFF
>TRBD2|TRBV5-1|TRBJ2-1|many
TGCGCCAGCAGCTTGGTAGGACTAGACCCAAGCAATGAGCAGTTCTTC
CASSLVGLDPSNEQFF
>-|TRBV20-1|TRBJ1-2|few
TGCAGTGCCAGGGGAGGCAGGACCTATGGCTACACCTTC
CSARGGRTYGYTF
>-|TRBV5-4|TRBJ2-5|-
TGTGCCAGCAGCTTGGGGAAAGAGCAAACCCAGTACTTC
CASSLGKEQTQYF
>-|TRBV25-1|TRBJ1-5|-
TGTGCCAGCAGTGAATTAGTCAATCAGCCCCAGCATTTT
CASSELVNQPQHF
>TRBD1|TRBV5-1|TRBJ1-6|-
TGCGCCAGCAGTTTGGACAGGGGATCACCCCTCCACTTT
CASSLDRGSPLHF
>TRBD2|TRBV4-2|TRBJ2-7|-
TGTGCCAGCAGCCCGAAGCCCCCTACTAGCGGGGGGACCCAATTTCAGCAGTACTTC
CASSPKPPTSGGTQFQQYF
>-|TRBV20-1|TRBJ2-7|-
TGCAGTGCTAGGGAGAGGGGTCGAACCTACGAGCAGTACTTC
CSARERGRTYEQYF
>-|TRBV12-3/TRBV12-4|TRBJ1-1|-
TGTGCCAGCAGTTTTTACCCCATCACTGAAGCTTTCTTT
CASSFYPITEAFF
>TRBD1|TRBV3-1|TRBJ1-6|few
TGTGCCAGCAGCCAAGGTACAGGGGGCTATAATTCACCCCTCCACTTT
CASSQGTGGYNSPLHF
>-|TRBV4-1|TRBJ2-1|-
TGCGCCAGCAGCCAAGTAACAGGTCGCAGGTTCTTC
CASSQVTGRRFF
>TRBD1|TRBV7-9|TRBJ2-1|once
TGTGCCAGCAGCCACCGCCCGGACAGGGGGTACAATGAGCAGTTCTTC
CASSHRPDRGYNEQFF
>-|TRBV7-9|TRBJ1-2|-
TGTGCCAGCAGCTCCCCGTCGTTAAACTATGGCTACACCTTC
CASSSPSLNYGYTF
>-|TRBV7-9|TRBJ1-5|few
TGTGCCAGCAGCCAGGGTTGGGCAGGAAATCAGCCCCAGCATTTT
CASSQGWAGNQPQHF
>-|TRBV30|TRBJ2-3|-
TGTGCCTGGACTAAGGAAAGTTACCGCACAGATACGCAGTATTTT
CAWTKESYRTDTQYF
>-|TRBV13|TRBJ2-1|-
TGTGCCAGCAGCTTAGATCGGCTGGGTGAGAATGAGCAGTTCTTC
CASSLDRLGENEQFF
>-|TRBV7-6|TRBJ1-3|-
TGTGCCAGCAGCTTGACGGGACCCCGAGTAGGAAACACCATATATTTT
CASSLTGPRVGNTIYF
>TRBD2|TRBV11-2|TRBJ2-1|-
TGTGCCAGCAGCACCCGACTAGCGGGAGTAAATGAGCAGTTCTTC
CASSTRLAGVNEQFF
>-|TRBV5-5|TRBJ2-7|-
TGTGCCAGCAGCCTACCGCAGACAGGCCCCCACGAGCAGTACTTC
CASSLPQTGPHEQYF
>-|TRBV24-1|TRBJ2-3|-
TGTGCCACCAGTTTTGGACAGAGCACAGATACGCAGTATTTT
CATSFGQSTDTQYF
>-|TRBV7-2|TRBJ2-5|few
TGTGCCAGCAGCCCGTCCCACCCCCGGGGAGAGACCCAGTACTTC
CASSPSHPRGETQYF
>TRBD2|TRBV24-1|TRBJ2-1|few
TGTGCCACCAGTGATCTGGGGACTAGCGGGATGGGAGAGCAGTTCTTC
CATSDLGTSGMGEQFF
>-|TRBV21-1|TRBJ1-1|-
TGTGCCAGTATCAGGGGGGTTGTTGAAGCTTTCTTT
CASIRGVVEAFF
>TRBD2|TRBV14|TRBJ2-5|-
TGTGCCAGCAGCCAAGCCGTAGCGGGGGCCCAAGAGACCCAGTACTTC
CASSQAVAGAQETQYF
>-|TRBV18|TRBJ1-1|-
TGTGCCAGCTCACATAGGACTGAAGCTTTCTTT
CASSHRTEAFF